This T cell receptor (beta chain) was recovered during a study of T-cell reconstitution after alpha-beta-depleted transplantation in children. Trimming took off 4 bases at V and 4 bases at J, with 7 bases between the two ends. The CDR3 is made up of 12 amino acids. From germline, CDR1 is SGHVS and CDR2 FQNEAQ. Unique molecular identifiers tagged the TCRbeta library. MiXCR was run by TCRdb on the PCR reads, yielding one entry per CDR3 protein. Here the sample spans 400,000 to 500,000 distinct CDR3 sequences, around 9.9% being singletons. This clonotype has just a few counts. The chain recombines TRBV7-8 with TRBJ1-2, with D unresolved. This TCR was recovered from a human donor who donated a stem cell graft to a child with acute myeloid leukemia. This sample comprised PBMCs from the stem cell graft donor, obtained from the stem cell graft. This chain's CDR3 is CASSSFGYGYTF. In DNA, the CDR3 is TGTGCCAGCAGCTCTTTTGGCTATGGCTACACCTTC.